What follows is one T cell receptor beta chain and its context. This clonotype was detected ten times or more. The target of this receptor is not known. No qualities accompany the bases; no much larger clone lies one base away. V is clipped by 0 bases and J by 12 bases, and the sequence between their germline boundaries is 12 bases long. From the germline V gene, CDR1 is MNHEY and CDR2 is SVGEGT. Counted from cysteine to phenylalanine, this CDR3 has 13 amino acids. The CDR3 DNA has 39 bases and is translated from base 1. This specimen belongs to a study of T cells after yellow fever vaccination (dated by TCRdb to about 2019). Study-wide context: Libraries from fractions with low cell numbers were prepared with the SMART-Seq v4 Ultra Low Input RNA kit. To follow T-cell clones before and after primary and booster YFV17D yellow fever vaccination, bulk TCR alpha and beta repertoires were sequenced over time. The cohort comprised two healthy male donors, one aged 18 to 30 and one aged 30 to 40 years. Blood was collected at multiple timepoints before and after primary and secondary immunization, and bulk PBMC replicates and cell subsets were isolated. Results and caveats for the whole study, not just this receptor: Compared with the primary T-cell response, the secondary T-cell response was weaker but faster, peaking on day 5 rather than day 15. Most clones expanded after primary vaccination (almost 97% of CD4 and 88% of CD8) were re-detected after the booster, suggesting that broad memory maintenance occurred. Only a couple of donors were included in the study, so the extent to which the findings can be generalized is limited. Computational filtering was required because FACS-sorted repertoires could contain abundant contaminating clonotypes from the bulk population. A small fraction of clonotypes appeared in both the CD4 and CD8 compartments, likely as a result of convergent recombination.

Taken with the paper, the label for treatment or condition translates to: live attenuated yellow fever vaccine strain. At each blood-draw timepoint, two biological replicates of bulk PBMCs were collected. A standard Ficoll-Paque protocol was used to isolate PBMCs from peripheral blood. TriZol was used to extract RNA from bulk PBMCs, from CD4 and CD8 fractions, and from dextramer-positive and dextramer-negative fractions. Sequencing relied on an Illumina NovaSeq 6000. TCR cDNA was synthesized by 5'RACE template switching, which introduced a universal primer site and unique molecular identifiers. Priming of cDNA synthesis was performed from both the TCR alpha and TCR beta constant segments. Library amplification used two PCR steps, and the second PCR step added sample barcodes and sequencing adapters. Libraries were sequenced on Illumina HiSeq 2500 (2x100 bp) or NovaSeq (2x150 bp). As for how the authors treated the data: MIGEC handled demultiplexing of reads and collapsing into UMI consensus sequences, while MiXCR performed V(D)J alignment. Vaccine-responding clonotypes were defined with edgeR using replicate PBMC samples, requiring FDR below 0.01 and a log2 fold change above 5 up to day 15. Each bulk clonotype received a CD4 or CD8 identity based on whether the sequenced CD4 or CD8 repertoire contained that clonotype at higher abundance. TCRdb applied fastp at Q25 and MiXCR to the public reads, then kept only in-frame beta chains. Each CDR3 protein gets just one entry, which takes the most common genes and DNA from the rows behind it. V and J calls and clone size were set by TCRdb, not the authors. The sample table contains about 260,000 distinct CDR3 sequences; only one count was recorded for approximately 3.6% of them. The ten largest clones represent 15% to 20% of the sample.

This chain is built from TRBV6-2 or TRBV6-3 and TRBJ1-5; confidence is insufficient to name the D gene. The specimen was PBMCs, collected 15 days after the yellow fever booster vaccination. The origin of this receptor is a man younger than 35 who received the YFV17D yellow fever vaccine. The sequence in DNA is TGTGCCAGCAGTTACTCGGAAGGGAGTGTCCAGCATTTT. Its coded protein is CASSYSEGSVQHF.